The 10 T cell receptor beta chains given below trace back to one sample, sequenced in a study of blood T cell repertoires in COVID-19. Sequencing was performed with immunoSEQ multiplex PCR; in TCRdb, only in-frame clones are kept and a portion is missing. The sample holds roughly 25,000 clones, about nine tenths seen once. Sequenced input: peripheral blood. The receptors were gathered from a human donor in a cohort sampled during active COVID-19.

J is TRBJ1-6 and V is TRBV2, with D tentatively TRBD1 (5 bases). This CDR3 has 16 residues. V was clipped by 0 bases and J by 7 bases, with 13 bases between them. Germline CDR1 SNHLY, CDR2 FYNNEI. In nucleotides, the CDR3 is TGTGCCAGCAGTGAAGCCCGCGGGGCCCGGAATTCACCCCTCCACTTT. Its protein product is CASSEARGARNSPLHF. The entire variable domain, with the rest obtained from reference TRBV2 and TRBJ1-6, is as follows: EPEVTQTPSHQVTQMGQEVILRCVPISNHLYFYWYRQILGQKVEFLVSFYNNEISEKSEIFDDQFSVERPDGSNFTLKIRSTKLEDSAMYFCASSEARGARNSPLHFGNGTRLTVT.

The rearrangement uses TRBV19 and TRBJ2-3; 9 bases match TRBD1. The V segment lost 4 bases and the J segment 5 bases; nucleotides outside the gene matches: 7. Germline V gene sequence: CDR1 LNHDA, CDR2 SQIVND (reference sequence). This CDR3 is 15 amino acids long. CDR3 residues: CASSTRQGEGDTQYF. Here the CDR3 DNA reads TGTGCCAGTAGTACCCGACAGGGGGAGGGAGATACGCAGTATTTT.

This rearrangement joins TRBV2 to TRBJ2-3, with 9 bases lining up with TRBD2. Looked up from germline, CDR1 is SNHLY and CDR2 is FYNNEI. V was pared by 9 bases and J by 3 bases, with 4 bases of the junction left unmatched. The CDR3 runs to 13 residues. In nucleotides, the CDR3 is TGTGCCAGGGGCGGGGGGGTGACAGATACGCAGTATTTT. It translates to CARGGGVTDTQYF. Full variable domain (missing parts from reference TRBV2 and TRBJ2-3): EPEVTQTPSHQVTQMGQEVILRCVPISNHLYFYWYRQILGQKVEFLVSFYNNEISEKSEIFDDQFSVERPDGSNFTLKIRSTKLEDSAMYFCARGGGVTDTQYFGPGTRLTVL.

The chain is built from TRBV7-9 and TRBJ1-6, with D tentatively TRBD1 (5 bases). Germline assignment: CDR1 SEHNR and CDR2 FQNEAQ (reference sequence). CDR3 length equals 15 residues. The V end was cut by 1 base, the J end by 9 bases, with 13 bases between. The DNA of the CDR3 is TGTGCCAGCAGCTTAGAAAAGGGGACTGGTTCACCCCTCCACTTT. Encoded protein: CASSLEKGTGSPLHF.

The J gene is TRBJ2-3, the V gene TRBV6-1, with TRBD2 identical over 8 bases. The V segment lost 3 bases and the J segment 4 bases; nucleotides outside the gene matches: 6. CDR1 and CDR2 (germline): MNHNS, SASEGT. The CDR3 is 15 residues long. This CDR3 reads CASSEGLVVADTQYF. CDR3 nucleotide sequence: TGTGCCAGCAGTGAGGGACTAGTCGTCGCAGATACGCAGTATTTT.

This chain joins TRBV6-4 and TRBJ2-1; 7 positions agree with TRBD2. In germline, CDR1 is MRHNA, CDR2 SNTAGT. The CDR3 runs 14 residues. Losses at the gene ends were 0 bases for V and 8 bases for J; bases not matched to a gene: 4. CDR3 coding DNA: TGTGCCAGCAGTGACTCGGGCGGGGGAGATGAGCAGTTCTTC. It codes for CASSDSGGGDEQFF.

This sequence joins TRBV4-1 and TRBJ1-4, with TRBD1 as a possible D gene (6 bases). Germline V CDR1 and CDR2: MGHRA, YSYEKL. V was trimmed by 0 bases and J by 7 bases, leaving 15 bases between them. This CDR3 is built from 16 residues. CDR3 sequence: CASSQDSLGGGEKLFF. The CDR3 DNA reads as TGCGCCAGCAGCCAAGATTCTTTAGGGGGTGGTGAAAAACTGTTTTTT.

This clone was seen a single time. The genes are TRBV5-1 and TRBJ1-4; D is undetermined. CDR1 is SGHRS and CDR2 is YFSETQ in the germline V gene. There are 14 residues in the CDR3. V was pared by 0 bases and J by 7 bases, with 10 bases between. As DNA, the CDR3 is TGCGCCAGCAGCTTGGAGAGAGCGGGTGAAAAACTGTTTTTT. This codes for CASSLERAGEKLFF.

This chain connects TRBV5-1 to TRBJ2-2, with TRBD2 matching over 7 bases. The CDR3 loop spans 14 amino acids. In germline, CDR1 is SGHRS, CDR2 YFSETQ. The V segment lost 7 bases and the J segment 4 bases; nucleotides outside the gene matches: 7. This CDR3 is CASRRTSLTGELFF. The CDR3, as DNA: TGCGCCAGCCGTAGGACTAGTCTCACCGGGGAGCTGTTTTTT.

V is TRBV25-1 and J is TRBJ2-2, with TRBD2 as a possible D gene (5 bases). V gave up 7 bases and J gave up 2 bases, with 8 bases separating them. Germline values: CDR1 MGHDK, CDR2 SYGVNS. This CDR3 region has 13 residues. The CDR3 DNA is TGTGCCAGCAAAGGAGGAAACACCGGGGAGCTGTTTTTT. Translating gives CASKGGNTGELFF.